This TCR beta chain derives from a study of T cell repertoires in cytomegalovirus infection. MiXCR was run by TCRdb on the reads, yielding one entry per CDR3 protein. The table shows hundreds of thousands of distinct CDR3 sequences, with around 35% occurring only once. Broader study findings: The cumulative frequency of public TCR beta families identified carriers of CMV plus the relevant HLA.

Germline V lookup: CDR1 LNHDA, CDR2 SQIVND (reference sequence). CDR3 length: 15 residues. V dropped 7 bases and J dropped 1; count of bases not matched to a gene: 6. As for this clonotype: The antigen remains undetermined.

This material consisted of cultured PBMCs, taken from culture after CMV antigen stimulation. The genes are TRBV19 and TRBJ2-1; the match to TRBD1 covers 8 bases. This clonotype was sampled from a human donor in good health (CMV status not recorded). Some clones in this sample may be carry-over from other donors' samples. Here the CDR3 DNA reads TGTGCCAGTACTCCAAACAGGGGGTCCTACAATGAGCAGTTCTTC. Its protein is CASTPNRGSYNEQFF.